This record looks at one T cell receptor beta chain sequence and its context. Germline loops: CDR1 MNHNY, CDR2 SVGAGI (reference sequence). V lost 2 bases, J lost 4 bases, and 12 bases lay in between. CDR3 length: 15 residues. The sample comes from a study of Ad26.COV2.S vaccination and SARS-CoV-2 variants. Treatment here: 19 received Ad26.COV2.S at low or high dose, single or two shots; several received placebo; per-sample allocation not given. Samples came from day 63 after the first vaccine or placebo injection. Based in Boston, the donor was an adult of 18-55 years. Repertoires were generated with immunoSEQ multiplex PCR, while TCRdb's copy carries only in-frame clones and drops some. Among some 390,000 clones, approximately 89% were seen once, and the ten largest hold over 1.5%.

J is TRBJ1-3 and V is TRBV6-6, with D possibly TRBD1 on 6 matching bases. This sample comprised peripheral blood, obtained in a trial of Ad26.COV2.S vaccine versus placebo. The sequence came from a person between 18 and 59 years old who received the Ad26.COV2.S COVID-19 vaccine or a placebo. In nucleotides, the CDR3 is TGTGCCAGCAGTTACCCTACAGGGTCGGGAAACACCATATATTTT. Its protein product is CASSYPTGSGNTIYF.